One sample yielded the 11 T cell receptor beta chains listed below, sequenced in a study of cytomegalovirus exposure and HLA in healthy donors. With 60 Vbeta and 13 Jbeta primers, the PCR was carried out. Profiling relied on immunoSEQ multiplex PCR, and the TCRdb table lists in-frame clones only, not all of them. The sample holds about 200,000 clones; 82% are singletons and the top ten take less than 3.5%. Sequenced material: PBMCs. These receptor sequences come from a woman between 40 and 55 years old in good health and CMV-seronegative.

The genes are TRBV7-9 and TRBJ2-1; 9 nucleotides align to TRBD1. Germline CDR1 reads SEHNR; CDR2 reads FQNEAQ (reference sequence). CDR3 size: 14 residues. J gave up 7 bases and V 5 bases, and 6 bases lay outside the gene matches. CDR3: CASSQGQGWNEQFF. CDR3 nucleotides: TGTGCCAGCAGCCAGGGACAGGGTTGGAATGAGCAGTTCTTC. Complete variable domain (other parts from reference TRBV7-9 and TRBJ2-1): DTGVSQNPRHKITKRGQNVTFRCDPISEHNRLYWYRQTLGQGPEFLTYFQNEAQLEKSRLLSDRFSAERPKGSFSTLEIQRTEQGDSAMYLCASSQGQGWNEQFFGPGTRLTVL.

The chain is built from TRBV4-1 and TRBJ2-2; 10 nucleotides line up with TRBD2. V gave up 3 bases and J gave up 3 bases; unmatched junction bases: 10. Looked up from germline, CDR1 is MGHRA and CDR2 is YSYEKL. This CDR3 region has 18 residues. DNA for the CDR3: TGCGCCAGCAGCCAGGGACTAGCGACACTACTATACACCGGGGAGCTGTTTTTT. Its translation: CASSQGLATLLYTGELFF.

This clone showed up just once. The chain employs TRBV4-1 and TRBJ2-1; D is perhaps TRBD2 (6 bases). The CDR3 contains 16 residues. V gave up 1 base and J gave up 4 bases, with 14 bases separating them. Looked up from germline, CDR1 is MGHRA and CDR2 is YSYEKL. CDR3 in DNA: TGCGCCAGCAGCCAAGGGGCCCAGCGGGTGTACAATGAGCAGTTCTTC. The encoded protein is CASSQGAQRVYNEQFF.

The genes are TRBV30 and TRBJ2-2, with 10 nucleotides matching TRBD2. This CDR3 spans 15 amino acids. CDR1 and CDR2 (germline): GTSNPN, SVGIG (reference sequence). J was trimmed by 9 bases and V by 2 bases; bases with no gene match: 9. The CDR3: CAWSLSLLAGRELFF. The CDR3 DNA follows: TGTGCCTGGAGTTTATCCCTACTAGCGGGAAGGGAGCTGTTTTTT. Complete variable domain (other parts from reference TRBV30 and TRBJ2-2): SQTIHQWPATLVQPVGSPLSLECTVEGTSNPNLYWYRQAAGRGLQLLFYSVGIGQISSEVPQNLSASRPQDRQFILSSKKLLLSDSGFYLCAWSLSLLAGRELFFGEGSRLTVL.

V usage is TRBV10-3 and J usage is TRBJ1-2, with a weak D call TRBD1 (5 bases). CDR1 and CDR2 (germline): ENHRY, SYGVKD. Trimming took 1 base from V and 7 from J, leaving 10 bases between them. CDR3 size: 13 residues. The CDR3, as DNA: TGTGCCATCAGTGAGTTCGGGGACTCTGGCTACACCTTC. Amino acids: CAISEFGDSGYTF.

The J gene is TRBJ1-4, the V gene TRBV7-6, with TRBD1 identical over 7 bases. CDR3 length: 16 residues. J was trimmed by 7 bases and V by 1 base; bases with no gene match: 9. The germline gives CDR1 SGHVS, CDR2 FNYEAQ. The CDR3: CASSLEGTVPGEKLFF. CDR3 sequence (DNA): TGTGCCAGCAGCTTAGAGGGGACAGTACCGGGTGAAAAACTGTTTTTT.

This chain uses TRBV5-5 with TRBJ2-7, with 7 bases matching TRBD2. This CDR3 region has 16 residues. The germline V gene has CDR1 SGHKS and CDR2 YYEKEE (reference sequence). Unmatched junction bases numbered 12, after V lost 0 bases and J lost 6 bases. CDR3 sequence: CASSLAGAAVAGEQYF. The CDR3 nucleotides are TGTGCCAGCAGCTTGGCCGGGGCGGCGGTAGCGGGCGAGCAGTACTTC.

The chain carries TRBV5-1 and TRBJ2-1, with 14 bases identical to TRBD2. This CDR3 region has 15 residues. The germline V gene has CDR1 SGHRS and CDR2 YFSETQ. The junction had 2 bases not matched to a gene; V was cut back by 3 bases and J by 6 bases. The CDR3 loop is CASSSGLAGVNEQFF. The CDR3 coding sequence is TGCGCCAGCAGCTCGGGACTAGCGGGAGTCAATGAGCAGTTCTTC.

The chain uses TRBV5-1 and TRBJ1-1, with D possibly matching TRBD1 (5 bases). The CDR3 loop spans 14 amino acids. Looked up from germline, CDR1 is SGHRS and CDR2 is YFSETQ. The V end was cut by 6 bases, the J end by 0 bases, with 12 bases between. DNA for the CDR3: TGCGCCAGCAACCGCGACAGCCTGAACACTGAAGCTTTCTTT. Its protein product is CASNRDSLNTEAFF.

J is TRBJ1-4 and V is TRBV7-2; D is uncertain. Deletions cut 5 bases from V and 7 bases from J, with 17 bases between. The CDR3 has 15 residues. CDR1 and CDR2 (germline): SGHTA, FQGNSA. CDR3 region: CASSPSGPGGEKLFF. The CDR3 DNA is TGTGCCAGCAGCCCCAGCGGACCCGGCGGTGAAAAACTGTTTTTT.

V gene TRBV7-3 combines with J gene TRBJ2-5; D is perhaps TRBD2 (5 bases). CDR1 SGHTA and CDR2 FQGTGA come from the germline V gene. This CDR3 region has 15 residues. V shed 1 base and J shed 2 bases, with 11 bases lying between them. CDR3 loop: CASSLIGDGQETQYF. In nucleotides, the CDR3 is TGTGCCAGCAGCTTAATCGGGGATGGACAAGAGACCCAGTACTTC.